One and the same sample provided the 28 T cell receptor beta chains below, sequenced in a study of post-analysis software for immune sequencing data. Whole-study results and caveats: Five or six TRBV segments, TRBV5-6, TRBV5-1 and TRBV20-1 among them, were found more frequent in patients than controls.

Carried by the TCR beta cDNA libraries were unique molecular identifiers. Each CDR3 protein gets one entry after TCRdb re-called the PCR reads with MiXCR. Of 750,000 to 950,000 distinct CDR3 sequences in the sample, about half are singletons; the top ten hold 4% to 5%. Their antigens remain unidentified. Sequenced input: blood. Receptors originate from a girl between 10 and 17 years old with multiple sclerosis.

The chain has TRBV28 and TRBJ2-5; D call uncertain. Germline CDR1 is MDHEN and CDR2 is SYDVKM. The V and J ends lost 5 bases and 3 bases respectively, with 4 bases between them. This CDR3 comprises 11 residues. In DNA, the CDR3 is TGTGCCAGCAGTATTAAAGAGACCCAGTACTTC. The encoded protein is CASSIKETQYF.

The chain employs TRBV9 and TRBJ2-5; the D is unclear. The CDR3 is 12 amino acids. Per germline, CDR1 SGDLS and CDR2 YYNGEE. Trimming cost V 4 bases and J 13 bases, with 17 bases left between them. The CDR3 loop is CASSKDDLGPYF. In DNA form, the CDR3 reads TGTGCCAGCAGCAAAGACGACTTAGGGCCGTACTTC. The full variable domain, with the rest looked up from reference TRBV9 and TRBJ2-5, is DSGVTQTPKHLITATGQRVTLRCSPRSGDLSVYWYQQSLDQGLQFLIQYYNGEERAKGNILERFSAQQFPDLHSELNLSSLELGDSALYFCASSKDDLGPYFGPGTRLLVL.

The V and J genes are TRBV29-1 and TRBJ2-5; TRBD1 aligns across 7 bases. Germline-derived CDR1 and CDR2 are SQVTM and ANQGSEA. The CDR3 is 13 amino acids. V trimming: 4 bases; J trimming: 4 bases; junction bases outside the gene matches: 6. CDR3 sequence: CSVVTGNPETQYF. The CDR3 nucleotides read TGCAGCGTTGTGACAGGGAACCCAGAGACCCAGTACTTC.

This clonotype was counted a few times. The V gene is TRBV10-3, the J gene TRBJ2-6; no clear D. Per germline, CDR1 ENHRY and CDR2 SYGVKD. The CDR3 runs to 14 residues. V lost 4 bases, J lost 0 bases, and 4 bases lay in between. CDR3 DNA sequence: TGTGCCATCAGTGGGGGCTCTGGGGCCAACGTCCTGACTTTC. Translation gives CAISGGSGANVLTF.

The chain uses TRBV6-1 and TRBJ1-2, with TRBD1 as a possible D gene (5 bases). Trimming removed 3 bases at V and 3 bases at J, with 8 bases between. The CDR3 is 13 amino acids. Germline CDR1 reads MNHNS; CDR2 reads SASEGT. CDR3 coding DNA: TGTGCCAGCAGTGACAGGGTTTACTATGGCTACACCTTC. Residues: CASSDRVYYGYTF.

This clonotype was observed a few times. CDR3 in DNA: TGTGCCAGCAGCTCGCAAGGGGAGGACCACACCGGGGAGCTGTTTTTT. Protein: CASSSQGEDHTGELFF. The chain joins TRBV7-9 to TRBJ2-2; perhaps TRBD2 as D (6 bases). Germline loops: CDR1 SEHNR, CDR2 FQNEAQ (reference sequence). CDR3 length: 16 residues. The V end was cut by 4 bases, the J end by 3 bases, with 15 bases between.

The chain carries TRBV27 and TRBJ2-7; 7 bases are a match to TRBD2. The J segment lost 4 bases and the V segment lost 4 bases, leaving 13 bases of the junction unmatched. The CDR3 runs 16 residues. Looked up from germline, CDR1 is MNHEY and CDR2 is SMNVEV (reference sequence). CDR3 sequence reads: CASSSSHGGSPYEQYF. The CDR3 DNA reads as TGTGCCAGCAGTTCCTCCCATGGCGGGAGCCCATACGAGCAGTACTTC.

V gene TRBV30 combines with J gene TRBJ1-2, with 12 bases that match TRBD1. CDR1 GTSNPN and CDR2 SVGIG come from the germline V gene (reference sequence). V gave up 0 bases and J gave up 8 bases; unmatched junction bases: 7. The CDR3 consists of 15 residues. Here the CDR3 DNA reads TGTGCCTGGAGTGTCAGGGGACAGGGGGCGGGAGGCTACACCTTC. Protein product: CAWSVRGQGAGGYTF.

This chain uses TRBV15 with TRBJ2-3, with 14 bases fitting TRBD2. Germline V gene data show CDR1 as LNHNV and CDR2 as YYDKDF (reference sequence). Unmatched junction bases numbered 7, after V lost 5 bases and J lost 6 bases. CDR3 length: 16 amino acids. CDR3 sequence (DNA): TGTGCCACCAGCGGGACTAGCGGGAGAGGGCTGGATACGCAGTATTTT. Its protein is CATSGTSGRGLDTQYF.

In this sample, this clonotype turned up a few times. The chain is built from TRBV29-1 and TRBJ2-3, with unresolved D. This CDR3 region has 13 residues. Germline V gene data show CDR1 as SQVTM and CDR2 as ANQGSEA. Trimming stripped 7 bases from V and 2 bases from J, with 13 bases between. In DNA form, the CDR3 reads TGCAGCGCCGCGGACGGATACACAGATACGCAGTATTTT. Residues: CSAADGYTDTQYF.

The CDR3 coding sequence is TGTGCCACCAGCAGAGAGTGGAGACAGACAACTAATGAAAAACTGTTTTTT. This sequence encodes CATSREWRQTTNEKLFF. The V call is TRBV15, the J call TRBJ1-4; a weak D match, TRBD1 (5 bases). Trimming cost V 0 bases and J 0 bases, with 11 bases left between them. CDR1 is LNHNV, CDR2 YYDKDF, per germline (reference sequence). This CDR3 has 17 amino acids.

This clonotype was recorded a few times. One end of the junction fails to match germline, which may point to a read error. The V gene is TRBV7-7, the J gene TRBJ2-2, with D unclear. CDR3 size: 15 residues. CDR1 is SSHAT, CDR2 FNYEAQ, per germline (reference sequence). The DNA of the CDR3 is TGTGCTAGCAGCTTATCTGGAACCCACACCGGGGAGCTGTTTTTT. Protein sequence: CASSLSGTHTGELFF.

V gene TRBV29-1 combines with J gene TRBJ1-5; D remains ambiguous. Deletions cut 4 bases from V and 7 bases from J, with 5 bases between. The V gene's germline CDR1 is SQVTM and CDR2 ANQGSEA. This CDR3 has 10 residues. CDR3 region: CSVGSQPQHF. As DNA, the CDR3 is TGCAGCGTTGGTTCGCAGCCCCAGCATTTT.

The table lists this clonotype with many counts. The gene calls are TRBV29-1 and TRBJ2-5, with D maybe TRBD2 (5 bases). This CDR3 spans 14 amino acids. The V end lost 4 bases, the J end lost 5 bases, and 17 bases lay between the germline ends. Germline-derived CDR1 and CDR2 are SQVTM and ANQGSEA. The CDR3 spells CSVVGTSESETQYF. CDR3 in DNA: TGCAGCGTTGTTGGAACTAGTGAATCCGAGACCCAGTACTTC.

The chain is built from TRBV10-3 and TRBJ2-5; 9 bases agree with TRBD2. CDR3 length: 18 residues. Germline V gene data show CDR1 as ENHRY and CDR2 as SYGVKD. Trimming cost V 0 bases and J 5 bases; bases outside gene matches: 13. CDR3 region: CAISESPSAASGKETQYF. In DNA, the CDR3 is TGTGCCATCAGTGAGTCCCCTTCCGCGGCTAGCGGGAAGGAGACCCAGTACTTC.

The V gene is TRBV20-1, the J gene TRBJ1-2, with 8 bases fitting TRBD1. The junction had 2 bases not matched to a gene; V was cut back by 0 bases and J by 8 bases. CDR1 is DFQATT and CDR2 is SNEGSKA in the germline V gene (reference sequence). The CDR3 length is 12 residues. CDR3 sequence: CSARDRGRGYTF. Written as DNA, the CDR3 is TGCAGTGCTAGAGACAGGGGGCGAGGCTACACCTTC.

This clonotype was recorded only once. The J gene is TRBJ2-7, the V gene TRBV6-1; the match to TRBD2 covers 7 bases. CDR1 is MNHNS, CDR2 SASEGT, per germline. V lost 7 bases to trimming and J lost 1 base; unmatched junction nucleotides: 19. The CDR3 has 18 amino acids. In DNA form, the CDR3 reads TGTGCCAGCAAGAAAGGACTTAGACTAGCCCCTCTATCCTACGAGCAGTACTTC. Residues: CASKKGLRLAPLSYEQYF.

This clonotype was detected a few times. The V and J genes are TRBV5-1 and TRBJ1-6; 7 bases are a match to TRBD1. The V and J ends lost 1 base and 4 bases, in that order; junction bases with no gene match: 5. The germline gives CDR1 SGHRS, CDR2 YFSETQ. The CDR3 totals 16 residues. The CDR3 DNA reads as TGCGCCAGCAGCTTGACCGGGACAGAGTATAATTCACCCCTCCACTTT. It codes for CASSLTGTEYNSPLHF.

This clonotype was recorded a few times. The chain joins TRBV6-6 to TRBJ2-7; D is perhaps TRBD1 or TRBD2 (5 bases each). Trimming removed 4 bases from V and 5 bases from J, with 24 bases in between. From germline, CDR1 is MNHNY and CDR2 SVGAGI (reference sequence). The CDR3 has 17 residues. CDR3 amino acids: CASSFSPGKAGRHEQYF. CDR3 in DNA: TGTGCCAGCAGTTTCTCCCCGGGAAAGGCAGGGCGCCACGAGCAGTACTTC.

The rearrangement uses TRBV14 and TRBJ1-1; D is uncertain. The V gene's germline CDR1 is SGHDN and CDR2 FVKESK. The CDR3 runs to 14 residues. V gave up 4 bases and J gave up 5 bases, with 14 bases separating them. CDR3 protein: CASSPRSLQTEAFF. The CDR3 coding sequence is TGTGCCAGCAGCCCCAGGTCTCTTCAGACTGAAGCTTTCTTT.

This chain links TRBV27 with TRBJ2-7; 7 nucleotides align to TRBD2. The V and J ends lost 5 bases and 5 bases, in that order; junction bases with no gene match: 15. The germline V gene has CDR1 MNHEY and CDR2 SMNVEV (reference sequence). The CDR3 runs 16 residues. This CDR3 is CASSPRTRLMGDEQYF. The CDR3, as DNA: TGTGCCAGCAGTCCCCGGACTAGACTAATGGGGGACGAGCAGTACTTC.

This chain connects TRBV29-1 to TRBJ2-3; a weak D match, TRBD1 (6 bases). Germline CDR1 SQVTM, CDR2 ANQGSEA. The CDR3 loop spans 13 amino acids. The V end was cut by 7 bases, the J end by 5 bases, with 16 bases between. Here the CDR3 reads CSATKGVVDTQYF. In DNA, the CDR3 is TGCAGCGCCACCAAGGGGGTGGTAGATACGCAGTATTTT.

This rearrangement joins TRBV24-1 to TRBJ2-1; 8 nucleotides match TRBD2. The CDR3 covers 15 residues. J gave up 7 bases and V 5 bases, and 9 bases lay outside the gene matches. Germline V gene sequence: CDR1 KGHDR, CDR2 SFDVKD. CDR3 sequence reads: CATSANGRVGNEQFF. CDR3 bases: TGTGCCACCAGTGCGAACGGGAGGGTCGGAAATGAGCAGTTCTTC.

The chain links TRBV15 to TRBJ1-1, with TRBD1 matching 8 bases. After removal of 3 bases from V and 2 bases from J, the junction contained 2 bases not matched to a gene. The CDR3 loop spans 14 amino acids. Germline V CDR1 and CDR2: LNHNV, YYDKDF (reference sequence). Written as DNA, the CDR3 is TGTGCCACCAGCAGGGACAGGGTTAACACTGAAGCTTTCTTT. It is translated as CATSRDRVNTEAFF. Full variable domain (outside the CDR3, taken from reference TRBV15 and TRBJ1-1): DAMVIQNPRYQVTQFGKPVTLSCSQTLNHNVMYWYQQKSSQAPKLLFHYYDKDFNNEADTPDNFQSRRPNTSFCFLDIRSPGLGDTAMYLCATSRDRVNTEAFFGQGTRLTVV.

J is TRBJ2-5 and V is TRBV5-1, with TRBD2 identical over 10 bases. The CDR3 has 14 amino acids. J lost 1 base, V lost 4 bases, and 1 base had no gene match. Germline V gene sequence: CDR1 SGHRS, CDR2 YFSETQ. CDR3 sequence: CASSGTSAQETQYF. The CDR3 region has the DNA TGCGCCAGCAGCGGGACTAGCGCCCAAGAGACCCAGTACTTC.

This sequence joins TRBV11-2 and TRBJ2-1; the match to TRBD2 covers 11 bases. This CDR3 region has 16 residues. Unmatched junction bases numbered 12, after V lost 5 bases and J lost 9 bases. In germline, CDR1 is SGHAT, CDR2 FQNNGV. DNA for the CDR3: TGTGCCAGCAGCACTTATCTGACTAGCGGGATTATTGAGCAGTTCTTC. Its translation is CASSTYLTSGIIEQFF. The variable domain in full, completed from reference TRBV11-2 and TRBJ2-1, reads EAGVAQSPRYKIIEKRQSVAFWCNPISGHATLYWYQQILGQGPKLLIQFQNNGVVDDSQLPKDRFSAERLKGVDSTLKIQPAKLEDSAVYLCASSTYLTSGIIEQFFGPGTRLTVL.

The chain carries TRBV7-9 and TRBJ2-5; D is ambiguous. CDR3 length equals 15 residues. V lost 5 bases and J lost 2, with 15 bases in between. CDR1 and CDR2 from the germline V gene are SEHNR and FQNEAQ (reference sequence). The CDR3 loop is CASSPLSLGQETQYF. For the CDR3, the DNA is TGTGCCAGCAGCCCCTTAAGCCTGGGGCAAGAGACCCAGTACTTC. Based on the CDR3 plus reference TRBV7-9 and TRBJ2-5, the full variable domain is DTGVSQNPRHKITKRGQNVTFRCDPISEHNRLYWYRQTLGQGPEFLTYFQNEAQLEKSRLLSDRFSAERPKGSFSTLEIQRTEQGDSAMYLCASSPLSLGQETQYFGPGTRLLVL.

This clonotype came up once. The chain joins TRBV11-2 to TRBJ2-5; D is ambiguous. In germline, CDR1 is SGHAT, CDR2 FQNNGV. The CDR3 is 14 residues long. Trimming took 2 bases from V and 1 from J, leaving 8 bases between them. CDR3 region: CASSLRRFQETQYF. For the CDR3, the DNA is TGTGCCAGCAGCTTAAGGCGATTCCAAGAGACCCAGTACTTC.